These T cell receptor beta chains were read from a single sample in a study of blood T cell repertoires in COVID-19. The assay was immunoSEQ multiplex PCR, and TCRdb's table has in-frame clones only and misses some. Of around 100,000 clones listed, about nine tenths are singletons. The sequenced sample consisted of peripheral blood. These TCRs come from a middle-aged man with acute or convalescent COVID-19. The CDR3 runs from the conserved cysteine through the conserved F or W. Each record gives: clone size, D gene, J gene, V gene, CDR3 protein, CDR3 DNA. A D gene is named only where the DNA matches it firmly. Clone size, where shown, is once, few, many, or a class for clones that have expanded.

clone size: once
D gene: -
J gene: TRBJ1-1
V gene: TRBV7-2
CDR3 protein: CASSSYTEAFF
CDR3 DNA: TGTGCCAGCAGCTCATACACTGAAGCTTTCTTT

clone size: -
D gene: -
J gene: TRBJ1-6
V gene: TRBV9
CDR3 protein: CASSVQGYNSPLHF
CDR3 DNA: TGTGCCAGCAGCGTACAGGGCTATAATTCACCCCTCCACTTT

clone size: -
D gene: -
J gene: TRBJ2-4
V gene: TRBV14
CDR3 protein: CASSPKGGGQGKNIQYF
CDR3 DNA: TGTGCCAGCAGCCCCAAGGGAGGGGGGCAGGGCAAAAACATTCAGTACTTC

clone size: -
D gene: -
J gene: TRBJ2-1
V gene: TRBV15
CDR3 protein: CATSRVPGGGEQFF
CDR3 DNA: TGTGCCACCAGCAGAGTTCCCGGTGGAGGGGAGCAGTTCTTC

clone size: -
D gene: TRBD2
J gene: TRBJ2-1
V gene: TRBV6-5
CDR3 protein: CASTPGLVSYNEQFF
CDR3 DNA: TGTGCCAGCACCCCGGGACTAGTGTCCTACAATGAGCAGTTCTTC

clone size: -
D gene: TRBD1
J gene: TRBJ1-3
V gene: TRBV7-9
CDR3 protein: CASSLVDRVSGNTIYF
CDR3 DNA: TGTGCCAGCAGCTTAGTTGACAGGGTCTCTGGAAACACCATATATTTT

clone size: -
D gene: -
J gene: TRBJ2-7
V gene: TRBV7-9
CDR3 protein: CASSLSADYEQYF
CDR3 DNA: TGTGCCAGCAGCTTATCGGCGGATTACGAGCAGTACTTC

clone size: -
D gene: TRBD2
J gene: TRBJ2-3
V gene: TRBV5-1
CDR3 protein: CASSIGLAGGSTDTQYF
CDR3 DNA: TGCGCCAGCAGCATAGGACTAGCGGGGGGGAGCACAGATACGCAGTATTTT

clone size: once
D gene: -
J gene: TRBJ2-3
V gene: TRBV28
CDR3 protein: CASRPNTDTQYF
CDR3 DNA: TGTGCCAGCAGGCCTAATACAGATACGCAGTATTTT

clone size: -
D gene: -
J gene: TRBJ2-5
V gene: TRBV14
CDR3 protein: CASSRNRGQETQYF
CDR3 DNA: TGTGCCAGCAGTCGAAACAGAGGGCAGGAGACCCAGTACTTC

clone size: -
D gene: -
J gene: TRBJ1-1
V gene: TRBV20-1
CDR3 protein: CSASAATLPDTEAFF
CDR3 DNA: TGCAGTGCTAGTGCCGCGACTTTACCCGACACTGAAGCTTTCTTT

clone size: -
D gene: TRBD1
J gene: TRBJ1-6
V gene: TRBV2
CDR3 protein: CASRSEGGQGIPVGYSPLHF
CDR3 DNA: TGTGCCAGCAGGAGTGAAGGGGGACAGGGGATACCAGTCGGGTATTCACCCCTCCACTTT

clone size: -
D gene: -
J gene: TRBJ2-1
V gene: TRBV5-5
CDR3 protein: CASSFIWGGVNEQFF
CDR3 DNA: TGTGCCAGCAGCTTTATCTGGGGGGGCGTCAATGAGCAGTTCTTC

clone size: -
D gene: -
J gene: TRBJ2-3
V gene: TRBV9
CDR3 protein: CASSRGEASSSTDTQYF
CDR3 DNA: TGTGCCAGCAGCAGAGGGGAGGCCTCTTCTAGCACAGATACGCAGTATTTT

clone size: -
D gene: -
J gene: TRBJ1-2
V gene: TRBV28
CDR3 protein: CASRPTGKVGYTF
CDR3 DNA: TGTGCCAGCAGACCCACAGGGAAGGTAGGCTACACCTTC

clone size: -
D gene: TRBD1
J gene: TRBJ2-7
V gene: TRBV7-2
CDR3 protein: CASSPAPGQAYEQYF
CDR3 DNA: TGTGCCAGCAGTCCCGCCCCGGGACAGGCCTACGAGCAGTACTTC

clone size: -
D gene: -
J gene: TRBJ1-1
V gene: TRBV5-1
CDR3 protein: CASSLDSVTEAFF
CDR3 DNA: TGCGCCAGCAGCTTGGACTCGGTAACTGAAGCTTTCTTT

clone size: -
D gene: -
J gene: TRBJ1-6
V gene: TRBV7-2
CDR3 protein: CASTPGRPSSYNSPLHF
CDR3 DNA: TGTGCCAGCACCCCGGGGAGACCAAGCTCCTATAATTCACCCCTCCACTTT

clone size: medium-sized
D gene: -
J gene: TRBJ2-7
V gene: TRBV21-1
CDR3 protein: CASSSRVSYEQYF
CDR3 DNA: TGTGCCAGCAGCTCGCGAGTGTCCTACGAGCAGTACTTC

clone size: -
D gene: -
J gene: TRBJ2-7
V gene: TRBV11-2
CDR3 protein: CASSPASAYEQYF
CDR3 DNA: TGTGCCAGCAGTCCCGCGTCCGCCTACGAGCAGTACTTC

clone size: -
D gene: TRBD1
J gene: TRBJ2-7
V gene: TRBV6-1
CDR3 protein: CASSAAGTGVYEQYF
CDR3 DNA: TGTGCCAGCAGTGCAGCGGGGACAGGGGTCTACGAGCAGTACTTC

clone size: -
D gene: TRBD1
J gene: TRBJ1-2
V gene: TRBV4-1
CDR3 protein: CASSHLGTVTGALYYGYTF
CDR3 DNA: TGCGCCAGCAGCCATTTGGGGACCGTGACAGGGGCTTTGTACTATGGCTACACCTTC

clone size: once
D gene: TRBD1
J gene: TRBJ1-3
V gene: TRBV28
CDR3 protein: CASRTGHSGNTIYF
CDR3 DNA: TGTGCCAGCAGGACAGGGCACTCTGGAAACACCATATATTTT

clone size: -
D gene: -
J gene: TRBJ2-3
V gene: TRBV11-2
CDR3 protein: CASSTRRGHRTDTQYF
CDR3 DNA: TGTGCCAGCAGCACAAGGAGAGGACATCGCACAGATACGCAGTATTTT

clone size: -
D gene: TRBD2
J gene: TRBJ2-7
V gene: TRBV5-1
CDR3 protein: CASSPGGGPEQYF
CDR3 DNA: TGCGCCAGCAGCCCGGGGGGGGGCCCCGAGCAGTACTTC

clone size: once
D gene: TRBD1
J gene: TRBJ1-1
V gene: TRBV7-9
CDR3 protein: CASTRTGAMNTEAFF
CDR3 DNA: TGTGCCAGCACCCGGACAGGGGCGATGAACACTGAAGCTTTCTTT

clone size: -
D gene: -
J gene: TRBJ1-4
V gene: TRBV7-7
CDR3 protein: CASSLGVSGASNEKLFF
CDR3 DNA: TGTGCCAGCAGCTTAGGTGTCTCAGGGGCCTCTAATGAAAAACTGTTTTTT

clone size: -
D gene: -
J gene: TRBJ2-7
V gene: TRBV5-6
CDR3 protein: CASSFGRSSYEQYF
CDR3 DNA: TGTGCCAGCAGCTTTGGGAGGAGCTCCTACGAGCAGTACTTC

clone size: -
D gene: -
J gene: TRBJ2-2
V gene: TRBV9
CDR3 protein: CASSPRTGVGTGELFF
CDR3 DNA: TGTGCCAGCAGCCCCCGGACGGGGGTCGGCACCGGGGAGCTGTTTTTT

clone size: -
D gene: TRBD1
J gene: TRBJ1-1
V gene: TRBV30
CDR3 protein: CAWASDRGPFF
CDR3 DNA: TGTGCCTGGGCCTCGGACAGGGGGCCTTTCTTT

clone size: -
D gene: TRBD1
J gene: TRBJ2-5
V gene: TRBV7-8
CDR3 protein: CASRWTGEETQYF
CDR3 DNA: TGTGCCAGCAGGTGGACAGGGGAAGAGACCCAGTACTTC

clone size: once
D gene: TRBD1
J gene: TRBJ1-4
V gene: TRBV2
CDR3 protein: CASRGTGGNEKLFF
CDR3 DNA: TGTGCCAGCAGAGGGACAGGGGGCAATGAAAAACTGTTTTTT

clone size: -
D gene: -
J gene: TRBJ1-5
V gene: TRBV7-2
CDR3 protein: CASSLAGGNQPQHF
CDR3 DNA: TGTGCCAGCAGCTTAGCGGGGGGTAATCAGCCCCAGCATTTT

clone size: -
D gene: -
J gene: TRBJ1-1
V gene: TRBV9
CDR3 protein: CASSVVSGVAFF
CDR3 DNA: TGTGCCAGCAGCGTAGTATCGGGAGTCGCTTTCTTT

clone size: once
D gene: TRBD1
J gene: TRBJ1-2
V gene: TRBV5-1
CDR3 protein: CASSVGQNYGYTF
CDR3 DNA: TGCGCCAGCAGCGTGGGACAGAACTATGGCTACACCTTC

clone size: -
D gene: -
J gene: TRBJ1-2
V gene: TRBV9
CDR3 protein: CASSAGGANYGYTF
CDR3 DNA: TGTGCCAGCAGCGCCGGGGGGGCTAACTATGGCTACACCTTC

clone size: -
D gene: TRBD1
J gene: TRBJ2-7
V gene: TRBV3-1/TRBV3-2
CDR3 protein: CASSPWGTGSYEQYF
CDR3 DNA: TGTGCCAGCAGCCCTTGGGGGACAGGTTCCTACGAGCAGTACTTC

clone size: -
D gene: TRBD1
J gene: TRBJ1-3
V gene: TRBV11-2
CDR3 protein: CASSLIFSWTGGAGNTIYF
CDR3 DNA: TGTGCCAGCAGCTTAATTTTCTCCTGGACAGGGGGCGCTGGGAACACCATATATTTT

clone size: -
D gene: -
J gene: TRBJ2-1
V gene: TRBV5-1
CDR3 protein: CATGEGSYNEQFF
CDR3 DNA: TGCGCCACCGGAGAGGGCTCCTACAATGAGCAGTTCTTC

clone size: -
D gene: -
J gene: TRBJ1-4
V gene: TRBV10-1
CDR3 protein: CASSPQGNNEKLFF
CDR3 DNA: TGCGCCAGCAGTCCGCAGGGGAATAATGAAAAACTGTTTTTT

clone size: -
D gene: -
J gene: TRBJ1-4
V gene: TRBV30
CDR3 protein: CAWSVGQGWGEKLFF
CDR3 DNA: TGTGCCTGGAGTGTAGGGCAGGGCTGGGGAGAAAAACTGTTTTTT

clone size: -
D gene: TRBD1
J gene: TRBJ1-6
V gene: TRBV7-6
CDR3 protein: CASSPGQGAVVDSPLHF
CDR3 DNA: TGTGCCAGCAGCCCAGGACAGGGAGCAGTAGTGGATTCACCCCTCCACTTT

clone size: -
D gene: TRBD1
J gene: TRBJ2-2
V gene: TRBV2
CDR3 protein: CAKNRGLNTGELFF
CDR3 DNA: TGTGCCAAGAACAGGGGCCTCAACACCGGGGAGCTGTTTTTT

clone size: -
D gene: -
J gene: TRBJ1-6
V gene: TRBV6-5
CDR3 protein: CASRQTNNSPLHF
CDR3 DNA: TGTGCCAGCAGACAGACCAATAATTCACCCCTCCACTTT

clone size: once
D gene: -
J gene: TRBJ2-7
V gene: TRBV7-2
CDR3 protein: CASSLGSGPYEQYF
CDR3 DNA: TGTGCCAGCAGCTTAGGGTCAGGTCCCTACGAGCAGTACTTC

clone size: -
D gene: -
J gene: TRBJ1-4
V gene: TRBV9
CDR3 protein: CASSPSGGSNEKLFF
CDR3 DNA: TGTGCCAGCAGCCCTTCGGGTGGATCGAATGAAAAACTGTTTTTT

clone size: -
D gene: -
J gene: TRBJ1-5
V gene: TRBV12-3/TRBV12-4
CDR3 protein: CASSPGQNQPQHF
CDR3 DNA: TGTGCCAGCAGCCCAGGACAGAATCAGCCCCAGCATTTT

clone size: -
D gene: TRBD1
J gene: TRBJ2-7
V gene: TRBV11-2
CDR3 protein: CASVGTDPYEQYF
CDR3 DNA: TGTGCCAGCGTTGGGACAGATCCCTACGAGCAGTACTTC

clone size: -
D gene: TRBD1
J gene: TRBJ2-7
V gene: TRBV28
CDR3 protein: CASSLQGAYEQYF
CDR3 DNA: TGTGCCAGCAGTTTACAGGGGGCCTACGAGCAGTACTTC

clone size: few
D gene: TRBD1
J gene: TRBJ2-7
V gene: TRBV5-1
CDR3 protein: CASSLSGQISEQYF
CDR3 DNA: TGCGCCAGCAGCTTGTCGGGACAGATCTCCGAGCAGTACTTC

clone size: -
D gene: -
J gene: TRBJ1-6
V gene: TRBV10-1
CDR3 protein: CASSETVLDSPLHF
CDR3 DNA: TGCGCCAGCAGTGAAACAGTTTTGGATTCACCCCTCCACTTT

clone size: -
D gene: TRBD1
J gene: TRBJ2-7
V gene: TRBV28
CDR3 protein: CASRPIFGTGGGEQYF
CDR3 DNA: TGTGCCAGCAGGCCTATTTTTGGGACAGGGGGCGGCGAGCAGTACTTC

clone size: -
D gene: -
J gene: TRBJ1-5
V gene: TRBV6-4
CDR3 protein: CASSDTSGQPQHF
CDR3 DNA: TGTGCCAGCAGTGATACAAGCGGGCAGCCCCAGCATTTT

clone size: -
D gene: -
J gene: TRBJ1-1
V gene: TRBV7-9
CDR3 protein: CASSVNTEAFF
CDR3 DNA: TGTGCCAGCAGCGTAAATACTGAAGCTTTCTTT

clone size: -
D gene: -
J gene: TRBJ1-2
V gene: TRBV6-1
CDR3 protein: CASSEGGWYGYTF
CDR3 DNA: TGTGCCAGCAGTGAGGGGGGTTGGTATGGCTACACCTTC

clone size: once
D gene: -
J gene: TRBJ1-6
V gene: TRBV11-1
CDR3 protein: CASSVIGLNSPLHF
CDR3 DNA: TGTGCCAGCAGCGTTATAGGACTTAATTCACCCCTCCACTTT

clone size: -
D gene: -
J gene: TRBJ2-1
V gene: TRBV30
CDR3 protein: CAWSPGNEQFF
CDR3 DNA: TGTGCCTGGAGTCCCGGGAATGAGCAGTTCTTC